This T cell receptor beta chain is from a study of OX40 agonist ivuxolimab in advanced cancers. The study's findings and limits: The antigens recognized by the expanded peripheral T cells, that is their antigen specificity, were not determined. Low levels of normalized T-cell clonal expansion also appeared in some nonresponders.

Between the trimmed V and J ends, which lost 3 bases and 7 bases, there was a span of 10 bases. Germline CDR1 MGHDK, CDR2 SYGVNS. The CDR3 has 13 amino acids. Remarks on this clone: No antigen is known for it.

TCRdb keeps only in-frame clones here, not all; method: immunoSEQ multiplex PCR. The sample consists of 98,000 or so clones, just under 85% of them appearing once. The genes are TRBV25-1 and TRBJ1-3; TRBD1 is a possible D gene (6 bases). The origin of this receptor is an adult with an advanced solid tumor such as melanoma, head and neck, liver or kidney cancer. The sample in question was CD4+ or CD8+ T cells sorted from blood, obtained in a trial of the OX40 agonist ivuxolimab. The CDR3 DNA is TGTGCCAGCAGTGATTTTAGGGGGAACACCATATATTTT. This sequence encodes CASSDFRGNTIYF.